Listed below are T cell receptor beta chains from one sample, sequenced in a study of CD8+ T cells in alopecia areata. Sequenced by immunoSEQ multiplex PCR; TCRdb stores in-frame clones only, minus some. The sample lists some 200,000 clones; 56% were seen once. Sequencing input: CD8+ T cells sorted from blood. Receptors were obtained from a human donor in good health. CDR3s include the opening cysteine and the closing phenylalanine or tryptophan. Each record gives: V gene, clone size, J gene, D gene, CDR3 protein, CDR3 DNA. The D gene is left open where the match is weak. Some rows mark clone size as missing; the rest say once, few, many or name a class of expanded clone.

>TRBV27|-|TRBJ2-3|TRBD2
CASSLATSGGASPDTQYF
TGTGCCAGCAGTTTAGCAACTAGCGGGGGGGCCAGTCCAGATACGCAGTATTTT
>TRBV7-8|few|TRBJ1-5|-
CASSLAVAGGQPQHF
TGTGCCAGCAGCTTAGCGGTAGCCGGAGGTCAGCCCCAGCATTTT
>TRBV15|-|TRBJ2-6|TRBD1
CATSREDRVSGANVLTF
TGTGCCACCAGCAGAGAGGACAGGGTCTCTGGGGCCAACGTCCTGACTTTC
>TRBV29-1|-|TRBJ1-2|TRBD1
CSVVGQGRYGYTF
TGCAGCGTTGTGGGACAGGGGCGCTATGGCTACACCTTC
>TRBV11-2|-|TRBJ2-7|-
CASRSREVREQYF
TGTGCCAGCAGGTCGCGGGAAGTAAGGGAGCAGTACTTC
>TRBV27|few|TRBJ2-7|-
CASSLSGSSYEQYF
TGTGCCAGCAGTTTATCCGGATCCTCCTACGAGCAGTACTTC
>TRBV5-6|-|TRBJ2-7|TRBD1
CASSLGDRGSEQYF
TGTGCCAGCAGCTTGGGGGACAGGGGTAGCGAGCAGTACTTC
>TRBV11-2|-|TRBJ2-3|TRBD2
CASSPGLAGGPADTQYF
TGTGCCAGCAGCCCCGGACTAGCGGGGGGGCCGGCAGATACGCAGTATTTT
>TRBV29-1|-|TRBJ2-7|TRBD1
CSAVGGQGKVYEQYF
TGCAGCGCCGTAGGGGGACAGGGGAAGGTCTACGAGCAGTACTTC
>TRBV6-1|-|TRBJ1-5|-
CASSDRRGPGNQPQHF
TGTGCCAGCAGTGACAGGCGGGGGCCGGGCAATCAGCCCCAGCATTTT
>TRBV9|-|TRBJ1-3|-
CASSPGRGNTIYF
TGTGCCAGCAGCCCCGGGCGAGGAAACACCATATATTTT
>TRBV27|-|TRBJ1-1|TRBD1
CASSLTGKTEAFF
TGTGCCAGCAGTTTGACAGGGAAGACTGAAGCTTTCTTT
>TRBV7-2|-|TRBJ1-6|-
CASSPGAYNSPLHF
TGTGCCAGCAGCCCCGGTGCCTATAATTCACCCCTCCACTTT
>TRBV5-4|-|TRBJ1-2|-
CASSSEQGSLTSYGYTF
TGTGCCAGCAGCTCTGAACAGGGATCCCTAACCTCCTATGGCTACACCTTC
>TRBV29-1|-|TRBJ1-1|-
CSVEVGGTEAFF
TGCAGCGTTGAAGTGGGGGGGACTGAAGCTTTCTTT
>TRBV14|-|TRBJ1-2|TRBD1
CASSLRQGHPPNYGYTF
TGTGCCAGCAGCCTTCGACAGGGACATCCCCCTAACTATGGCTACACCTTC
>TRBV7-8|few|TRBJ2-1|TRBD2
CASSASGGEQFF
TGTGCCAGCAGCGCCTCGGGAGGCGAGCAGTTCTTC
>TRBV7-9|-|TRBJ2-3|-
CASSLPGAPDTQYF
TGTGCCAGCAGCTTACCAGGGGCTCCGGATACGCAGTATTTT
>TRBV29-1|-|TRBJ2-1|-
CSVEEIGRQTYNEQFF
TGCAGCGTTGAAGAGATAGGACGCCAGACCTACAATGAGCAGTTCTTC
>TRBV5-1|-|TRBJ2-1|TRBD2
CASSLVASGGLQGQFF
TGCGCCAGCAGCTTGGTCGCTAGCGGGGGGCTACAGGGGCAGTTCTTC
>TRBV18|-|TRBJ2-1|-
CASSPSYDNEQFF
TGTGCCAGCTCACCGTCCTACGACAATGAGCAGTTCTTC
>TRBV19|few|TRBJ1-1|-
CASSIEGTEAFF
TGTGCCAGTAGTATAGAGGGGACTGAAGCTTTCTTT
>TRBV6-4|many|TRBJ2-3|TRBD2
CASSRTSGGTDTQYF
TGTGCCAGCAGCCGGACTAGCGGGGGCACAGATACGCAGTATTTT
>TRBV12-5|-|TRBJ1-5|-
CASGLGGGAQPQHF
TGTGCTAGTGGTTTGGGCGGGGGGGCTCAGCCCCAGCATTTT
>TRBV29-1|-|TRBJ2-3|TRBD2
CSVSGLAGDTQYF
TGCAGCGTTTCGGGACTAGCGGGGGATACGCAGTATTTT
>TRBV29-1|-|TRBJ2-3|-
CSVRPRDTQYF
TGCAGCGTCCGACCCAGGGATACGCAGTATTTT
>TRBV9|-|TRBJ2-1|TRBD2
CASSVGAGALYNEQFF
TGTGCCAGCAGCGTAGGAGCGGGGGCCCTCTACAATGAGCAGTTCTTC
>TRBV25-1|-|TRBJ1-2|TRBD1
CASSEPGTGLGGYTF
TGTGCCAGCAGTGAACCCGGGACAGGTTTAGGTGGCTACACCTTC
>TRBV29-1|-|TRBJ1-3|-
CSVDIGGDHGNTIYF
TGCAGCGTTGATATAGGCGGGGATCATGGAAACACCATATATTTT
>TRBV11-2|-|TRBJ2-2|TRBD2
CASSLDLGLGRTANTGELFF
TGTGCCAGCAGCTTAGATCTGGGACTAGGGCGGACAGCGAACACCGGGGAGCTGTTTTTT
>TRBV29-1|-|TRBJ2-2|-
CSVLAGNTGELFF
TGCAGCGTACTTGCGGGGAACACCGGGGAGCTGTTTTTT
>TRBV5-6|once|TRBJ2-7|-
CASSLGQGGYEQYF
TGTGCCAGCAGCTTGGGCCAGGGGGGCTACGAGCAGTACTTC
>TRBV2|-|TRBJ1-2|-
CASNVAGGYTF
TGTGCCAGCAATGTCGCTGGAGGCTACACCTTC
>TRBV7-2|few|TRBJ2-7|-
CASSQPGQAYEQYF
TGTGCCAGCAGTCAACCGGGACAAGCCTACGAGCAGTACTTC
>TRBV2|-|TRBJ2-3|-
CASRITDTQYF
TGTGCCAGCAGGATCACAGATACGCAGTATTTT
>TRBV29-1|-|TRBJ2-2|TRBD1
CSVRQGRTGELFF
TGCAGCGTTAGACAGGGTCGCACCGGGGAGCTGTTTTTT
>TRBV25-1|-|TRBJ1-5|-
CASSEGNQPQHF
TGTGCCAGCAGTGAGGGGAATCAGCCCCAGCATTTT
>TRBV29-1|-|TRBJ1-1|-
CSAPAGNTEAFF
TGCAGCGCCCCGGCTGGGAACACTGAAGCTTTCTTT
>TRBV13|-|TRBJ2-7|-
CASSFGGGPNYEQYF
TGTGCCAGCAGCTTTGGTGGGGGACCAAACTACGAGCAGTACTTC
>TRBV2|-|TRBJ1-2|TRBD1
CARGTGRNYGYTF
TGTGCCAGGGGGACAGGGAGAAACTATGGCTACACCTTC
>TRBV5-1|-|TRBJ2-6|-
CASSFSGANVLTF
TGCGCCAGCAGCTTCTCTGGGGCCAACGTCCTGACTTTC
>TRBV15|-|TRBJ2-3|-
CATSSRGGPDTQYF
TGTGCCACCAGCAGCAGGGGAGGGCCAGATACGCAGTATTTT
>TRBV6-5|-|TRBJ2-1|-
CASSYGLSSYNEQFF
TGTGCCAGCAGTTACGGGCTTAGCTCCTACAATGAGCAGTTCTTC
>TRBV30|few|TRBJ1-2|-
CARTGNYGYTF
TGTGCCCGCACGGGGAACTATGGCTACACCTTC
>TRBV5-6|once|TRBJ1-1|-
CASSSHDTEAFF
TGTGCCAGCAGCTCCCACGACACTGAAGCTTTCTTT
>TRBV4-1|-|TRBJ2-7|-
CASSQGVPYEQYF
TGCGCCAGCAGCCAAGGTGTGCCCTACGAGCAGTACTTC
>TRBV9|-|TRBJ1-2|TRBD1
CASSALSDRGYGYTF
TGTGCCAGCAGCGCCCTCTCGGACAGGGGATACGGCTACACCTTC
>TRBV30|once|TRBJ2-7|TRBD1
CAWGPLAGGPFYEQYF
TGTGCCTGGGGTCCGCTAGCAGGGGGCCCATTCTACGAGCAGTACTTC